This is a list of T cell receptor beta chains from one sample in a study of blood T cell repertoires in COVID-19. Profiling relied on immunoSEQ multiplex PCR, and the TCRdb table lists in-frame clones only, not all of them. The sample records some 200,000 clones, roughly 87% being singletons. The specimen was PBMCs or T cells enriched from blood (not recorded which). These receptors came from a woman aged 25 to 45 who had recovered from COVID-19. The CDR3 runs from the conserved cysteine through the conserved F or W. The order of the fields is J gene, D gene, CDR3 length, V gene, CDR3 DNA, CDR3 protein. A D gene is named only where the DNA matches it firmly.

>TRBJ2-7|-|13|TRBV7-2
TGTGCCAGCAGCTTAGATCGGAGCTACGAGCAGTACTTC
CASSLDRSYEQYF
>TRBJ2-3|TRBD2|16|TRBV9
TGTGCCAGCAGCTCCCCGGGACTAGCTATCGCAGATACGCAGTATTTT
CASSSPGLAIADTQYF
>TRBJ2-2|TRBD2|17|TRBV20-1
TGCAGTGCTAGTCCTAGCGGGAGGGCCGTGTCTACCGGGGAGCTGTTTTTT
CSASPSGRAVSTGELFF
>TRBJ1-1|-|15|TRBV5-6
TGTGCCAGCAGCCTCCCGGACAATGTTGGCACTGAAGCTTTCTTT
CASSLPDNVGTEAFF
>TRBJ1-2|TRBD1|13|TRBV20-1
TGCAGTGCTAGTGTTGAGGGGGCGCTTGGCTACACCTTC
CSASVEGALGYTF
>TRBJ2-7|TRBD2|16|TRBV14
TGTGCCAGCAGCCAACTGGGACTAGCCCTTCGATACGAGCAGTACTTC
CASSQLGLALRYEQYF
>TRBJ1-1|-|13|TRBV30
TGTGCCTGGAGTGTACGGAGGAACACTGAAGCTTTCTTT
CAWSVRRNTEAFF
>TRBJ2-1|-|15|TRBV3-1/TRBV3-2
TGTGCCAGCAGCCAAGAGGTAGCGGTTGGGGGGGAGCAGTTCTTC
CASSQEVAVGGEQFF
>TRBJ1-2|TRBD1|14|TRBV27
TGTGCCAGCAGTTTCGGGGACAGGGAGGATGGCTACACCTTC
CASSFGDREDGYTF
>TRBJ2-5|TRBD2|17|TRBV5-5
TGTGCCAGCAGCTCGGGCGGGCTAGCGGGGGGAGGAGAGACCCAGTACTTC
CASSSGGLAGGGETQYF
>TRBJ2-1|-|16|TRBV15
TGTGCCACCAGCAGAGATAGGTGGGGCGCGAAAAATGAGCAGTTCTTC
CATSRDRWGAKNEQFF